This T cell receptor beta chain was obtained from a study of shared clonotypes between healthy human individuals. The study's findings and limits: It was anticipated that sequencing depth would influence how many clonotypes donors shared. Naive subsets generally had larger estimated richness than memory subsets.

Deep-level assay runs were performed. Generated by immunoSEQ multiplex PCR, the TCRdb table keeps only in-frame clones and is missing some. The sample carries millions of clones, approximately 94% recorded once. CDR1 is SEHNR and CDR2 is FQNEAQ in the germline V gene (reference sequence). The CDR3 spans 12 residues. The trim removed 4 bases at V and 8 bases at J, leaving 3 bases unmatched. Points on this clone: Its antigen is still unknown. The sample carries other DNA sequences with the same CDR3.

Naive-designated CD8 cells lacked CD45RO, were positively enriched for CCR7, and omitted terminally differentiated effector memory CD45RA+ cells. The receptor's source is a man aged 18 to 30 in good health. Some clones in this sample may be carry-over from other donors' samples. The sequenced sample was naive CD8+ T cells from PBMCs. The chain is built from TRBV7-9 and TRBJ1-1; 8 bases agree with TRBD1. The DNA of the CDR3 is TGTGCCAGCAGCTCTTGGACAGGGGAAGCTTTCTTT. Translating gives CASSSWTGEAFF.